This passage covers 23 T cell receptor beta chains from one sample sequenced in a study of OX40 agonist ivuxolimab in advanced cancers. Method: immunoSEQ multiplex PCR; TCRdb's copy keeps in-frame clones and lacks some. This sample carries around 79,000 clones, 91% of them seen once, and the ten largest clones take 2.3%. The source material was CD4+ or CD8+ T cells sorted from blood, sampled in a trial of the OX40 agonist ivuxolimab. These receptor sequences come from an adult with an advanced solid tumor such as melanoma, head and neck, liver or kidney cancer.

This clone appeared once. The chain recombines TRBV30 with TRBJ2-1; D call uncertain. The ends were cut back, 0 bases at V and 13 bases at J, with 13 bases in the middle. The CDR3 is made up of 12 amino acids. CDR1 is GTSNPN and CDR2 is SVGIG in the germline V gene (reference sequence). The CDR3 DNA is TGTGCCTGGAGTGTACTAAGCGCTCTCCAGTTCTTC. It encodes CAWSVLSALQFF.

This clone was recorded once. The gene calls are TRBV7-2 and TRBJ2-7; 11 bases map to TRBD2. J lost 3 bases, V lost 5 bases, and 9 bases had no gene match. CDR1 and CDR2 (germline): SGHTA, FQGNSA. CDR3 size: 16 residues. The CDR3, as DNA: TGTGCCAGCAGCCGCCGGGGGACTAGCGGCGTCTACGAGCAGTACTTC. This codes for CASSRRGTSGVYEQYF.

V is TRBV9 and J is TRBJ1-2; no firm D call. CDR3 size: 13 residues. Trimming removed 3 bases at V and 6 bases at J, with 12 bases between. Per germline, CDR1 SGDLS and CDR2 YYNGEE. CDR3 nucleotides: TGTGCCAGCAGCGCCCCGGGGTCCCATGGCTACACCTTC. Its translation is CASSAPGSHGYTF.

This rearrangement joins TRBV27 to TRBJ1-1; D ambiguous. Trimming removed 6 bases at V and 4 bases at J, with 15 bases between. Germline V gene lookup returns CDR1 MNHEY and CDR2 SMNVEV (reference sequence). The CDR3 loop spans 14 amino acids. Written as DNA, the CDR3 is TGTGCCAGCAGCCTTACCGGTCGAGCCACTGAAGCTTTCTTT. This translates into CASSLTGRATEAFF.

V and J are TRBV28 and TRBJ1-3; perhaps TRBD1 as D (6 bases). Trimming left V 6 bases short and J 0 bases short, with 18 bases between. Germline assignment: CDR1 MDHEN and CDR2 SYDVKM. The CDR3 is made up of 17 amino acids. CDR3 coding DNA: TGTGCCAGCAGCCCCCCCAGGGGAGGGGGCTCTGGAAACACCATATATTTT. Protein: CASSPPRGGGSGNTIYF.

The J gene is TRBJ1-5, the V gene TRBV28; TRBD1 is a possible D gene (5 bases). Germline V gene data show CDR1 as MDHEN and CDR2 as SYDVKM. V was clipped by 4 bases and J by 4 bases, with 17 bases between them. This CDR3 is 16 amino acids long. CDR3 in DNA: TGTGCCAGCAGTTCAGGGACGAGGGGAGGAAATCAGCCCCAGCATTTT. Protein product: CASSSGTRGGNQPQHF.

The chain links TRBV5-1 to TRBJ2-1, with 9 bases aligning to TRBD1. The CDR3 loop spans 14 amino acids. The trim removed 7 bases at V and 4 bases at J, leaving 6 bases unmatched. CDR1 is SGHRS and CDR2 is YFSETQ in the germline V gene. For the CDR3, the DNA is TGCGCCAGCCGGACAGGGGCCACTTACAATGAGCAGTTCTTC. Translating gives CASRTGATYNEQFF.

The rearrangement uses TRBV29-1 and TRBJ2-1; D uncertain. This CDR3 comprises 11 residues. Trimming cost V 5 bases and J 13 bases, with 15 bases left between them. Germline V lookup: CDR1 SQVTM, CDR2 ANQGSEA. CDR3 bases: TGCAGCGTTTCGCAGACTTTCGAACAGTTCTTC. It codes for CSVSQTFEQFF.

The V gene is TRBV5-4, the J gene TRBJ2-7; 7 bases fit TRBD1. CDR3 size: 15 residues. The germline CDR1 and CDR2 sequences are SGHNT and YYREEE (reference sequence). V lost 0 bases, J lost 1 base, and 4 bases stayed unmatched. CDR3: CASSLDRGHSYEQYF. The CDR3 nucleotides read TGTGCCAGCAGCTTGGACAGGGGCCATTCCTACGAGCAGTACTTC.

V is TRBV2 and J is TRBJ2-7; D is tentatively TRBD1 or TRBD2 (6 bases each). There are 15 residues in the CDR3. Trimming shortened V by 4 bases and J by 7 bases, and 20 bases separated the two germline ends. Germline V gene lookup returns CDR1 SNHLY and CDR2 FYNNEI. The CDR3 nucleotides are TGTGCCAGCAGTGGGGTTCTTAGGGGGGCTGGGGAGCAGTACTTC. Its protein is CASSGVLRGAGEQYF.

The CDR3 loop reads CASSYRRGEIIQYF. CDR3 nucleotide sequence: TGTGCCAGCAGTTACCGCAGGGGAGAAATCATTCAGTACTTC. J is TRBJ2-4 and V is TRBV6-5; possible D gene TRBD1, 6 bases. CDR1 is MNHEY and CDR2 is SVGAGI in the germline V gene. Between the trimmed V and J ends, which lost 2 bases and 9 bases, there was a span of 14 bases. The CDR3 runs 14 residues.

The CDR3 DNA reads as TGTGCCATCAGGACAGGGGGCCCTAACACTGAAGCTTTCTTT. Translated: CAIRTGGPNTEAFF. This chain uses TRBV10-3 with TRBJ1-1, with 10 bases identical to TRBD1. Germline loops: CDR1 ENHRY, CDR2 SYGVKD. The J segment lost 2 bases and the V segment lost 6 bases, leaving 3 bases of the junction unmatched. The CDR3 has 14 amino acids.

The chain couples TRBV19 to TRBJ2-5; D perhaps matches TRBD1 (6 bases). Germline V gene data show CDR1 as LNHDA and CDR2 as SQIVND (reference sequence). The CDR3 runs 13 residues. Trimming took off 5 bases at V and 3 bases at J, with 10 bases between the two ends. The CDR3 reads CASSPGQKETQYF. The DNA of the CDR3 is TGTGCCAGTAGTCCCGGACAGAAAGAGACCCAGTACTTC. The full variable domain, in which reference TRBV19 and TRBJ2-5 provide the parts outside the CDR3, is DGGITQSPKYLFRKEGQNVTLSCEQNLNHDAMYWYRQDPGQGLRLIYYSQIVNDFQKGDIAEGYSVSREKKESFPLTVTSAQKNPTAFYLCASSPGQKETQYFGPGTRLLVL.

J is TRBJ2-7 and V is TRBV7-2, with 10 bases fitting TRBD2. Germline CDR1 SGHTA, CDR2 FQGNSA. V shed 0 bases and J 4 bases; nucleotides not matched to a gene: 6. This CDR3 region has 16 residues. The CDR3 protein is CASSLATSGQGYEQYF. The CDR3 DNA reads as TGTGCCAGCAGCTTAGCGACTAGCGGGCAAGGGTACGAGCAGTACTTC.

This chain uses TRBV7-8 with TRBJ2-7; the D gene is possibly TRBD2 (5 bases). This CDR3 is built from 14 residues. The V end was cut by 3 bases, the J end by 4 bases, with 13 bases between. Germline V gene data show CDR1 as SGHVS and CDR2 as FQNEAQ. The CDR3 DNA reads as TGTGCCAGCAGCTTTTACCCCGGGGTGTACGAGCAGTACTTC. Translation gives CASSFYPGVYEQYF.

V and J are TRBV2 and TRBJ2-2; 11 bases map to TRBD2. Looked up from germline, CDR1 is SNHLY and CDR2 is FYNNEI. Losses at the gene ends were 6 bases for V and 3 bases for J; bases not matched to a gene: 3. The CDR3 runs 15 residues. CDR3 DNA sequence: TGTGCCAGCAGAGGGACTAGCGGACACACCGGGGAGCTGTTTTTT. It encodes CASRGTSGHTGELFF.

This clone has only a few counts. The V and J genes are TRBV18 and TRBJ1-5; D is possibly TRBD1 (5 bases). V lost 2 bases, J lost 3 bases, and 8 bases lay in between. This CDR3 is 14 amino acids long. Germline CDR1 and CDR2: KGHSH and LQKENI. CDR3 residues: CASSPGAINQPQHF. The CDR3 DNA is TGTGCCAGCTCACCAGGGGCGATCAATCAGCCCCAGCATTTT.

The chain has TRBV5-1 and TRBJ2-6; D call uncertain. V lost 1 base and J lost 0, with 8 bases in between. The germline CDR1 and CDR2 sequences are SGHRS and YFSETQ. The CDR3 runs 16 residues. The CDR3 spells CASSLFRNSGANVLTF. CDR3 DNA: TGCGCCAGCAGCTTGTTCAGGAACTCTGGGGCCAACGTCCTGACTTTC.

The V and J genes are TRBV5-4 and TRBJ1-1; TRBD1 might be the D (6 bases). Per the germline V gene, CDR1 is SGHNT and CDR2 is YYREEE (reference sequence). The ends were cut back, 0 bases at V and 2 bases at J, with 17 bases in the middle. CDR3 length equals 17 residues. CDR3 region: CASSLGGGGPPNTEAFF. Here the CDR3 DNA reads TGTGCCAGCAGCTTGGGGGGAGGGGGGCCGCCCAACACTGAAGCTTTCTTT.

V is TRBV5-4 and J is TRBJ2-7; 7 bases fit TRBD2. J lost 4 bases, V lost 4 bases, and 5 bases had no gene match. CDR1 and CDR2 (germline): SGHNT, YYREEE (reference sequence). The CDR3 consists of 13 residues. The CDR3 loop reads CASSRWREYEQYF. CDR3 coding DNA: TGTGCCAGCAGCCGCTGGCGGGAGTACGAGCAGTACTTC.

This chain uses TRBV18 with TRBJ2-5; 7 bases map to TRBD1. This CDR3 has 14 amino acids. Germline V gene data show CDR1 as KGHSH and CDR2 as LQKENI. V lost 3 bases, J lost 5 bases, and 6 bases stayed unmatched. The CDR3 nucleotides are TGTGCCAGCTCACCTCCGGGCAGGGGGGAGACCCAGTACTTC. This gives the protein CASSPPGRGETQYF.

The CDR3 DNA is TGTGCCAGCAGTGCACAAGGTAGCAATCAGCCCCAGCATTTT. Protein: CASSAQGSNQPQHF. This chain uses TRBV2 with TRBJ1-5; unclear D gene. The CDR3 runs 14 residues. V was clipped by 4 bases and J by 0 bases, with 7 bases between them. Germline V gene lookup returns CDR1 SNHLY and CDR2 FYNNEI.

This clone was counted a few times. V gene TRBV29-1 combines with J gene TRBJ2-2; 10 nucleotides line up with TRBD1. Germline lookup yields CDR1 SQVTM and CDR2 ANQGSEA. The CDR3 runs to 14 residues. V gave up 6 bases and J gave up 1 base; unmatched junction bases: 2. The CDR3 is CSVGQGLNTGELFF. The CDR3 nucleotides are TGCAGCGTGGGACAGGGGCTGAACACCGGGGAGCTGTTTTTT.